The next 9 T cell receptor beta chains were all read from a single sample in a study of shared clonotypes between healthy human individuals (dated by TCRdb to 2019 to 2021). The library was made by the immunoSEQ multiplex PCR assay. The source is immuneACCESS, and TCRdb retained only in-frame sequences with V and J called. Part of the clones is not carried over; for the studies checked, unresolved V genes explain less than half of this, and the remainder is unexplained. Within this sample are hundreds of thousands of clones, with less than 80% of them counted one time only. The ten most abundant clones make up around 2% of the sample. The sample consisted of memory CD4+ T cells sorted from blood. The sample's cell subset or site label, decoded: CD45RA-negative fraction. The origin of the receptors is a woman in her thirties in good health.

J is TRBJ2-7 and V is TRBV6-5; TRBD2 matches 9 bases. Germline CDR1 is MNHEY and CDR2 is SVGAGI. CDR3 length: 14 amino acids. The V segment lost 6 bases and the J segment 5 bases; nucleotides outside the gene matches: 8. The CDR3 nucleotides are TGTGCCAGCAGAGGGACTAGCATTTGGAACGAGCAGTACTTC. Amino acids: CASRGTSIWNEQYF.

The DNA for the CDR3 is TGTGCCAGCAGCTCCCCCCGACTAGCGGGGATCAATGAGCAGTTCTTC. This codes for CASSSPRLAGINEQFF. The chain carries TRBV7-2 and TRBJ2-1; 11 bases align to TRBD2. Germline V gene lookup returns CDR1 SGHTA and CDR2 FQGNSA. The CDR3 runs to 16 residues. V shed 4 bases and J 6 bases; nucleotides not matched to a gene: 8.

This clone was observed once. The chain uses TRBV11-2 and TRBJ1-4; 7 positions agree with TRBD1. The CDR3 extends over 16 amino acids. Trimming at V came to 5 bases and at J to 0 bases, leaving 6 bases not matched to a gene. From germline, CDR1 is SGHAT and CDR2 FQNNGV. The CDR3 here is CASSPDRDATNEKLFF. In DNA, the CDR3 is TGTGCCAGCAGCCCCGACAGGGATGCAACTAATGAAAAACTGTTTTTT.

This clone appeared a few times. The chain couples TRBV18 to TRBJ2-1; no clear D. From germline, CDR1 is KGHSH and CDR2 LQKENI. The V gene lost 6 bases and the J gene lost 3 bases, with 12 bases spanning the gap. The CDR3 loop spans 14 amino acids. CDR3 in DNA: TGTGCCAGCTCTCCTTTAACAAACTACAATGAGCAGTTCTTC. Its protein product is CASSPLTNYNEQFF.

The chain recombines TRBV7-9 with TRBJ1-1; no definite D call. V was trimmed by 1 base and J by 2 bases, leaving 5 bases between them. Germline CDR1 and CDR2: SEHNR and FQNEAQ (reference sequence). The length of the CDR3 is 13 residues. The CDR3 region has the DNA TGTGCCAGCAGCTTAGGACACAACACTGAAGCTTTCTTT. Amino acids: CASSLGHNTEAFF.

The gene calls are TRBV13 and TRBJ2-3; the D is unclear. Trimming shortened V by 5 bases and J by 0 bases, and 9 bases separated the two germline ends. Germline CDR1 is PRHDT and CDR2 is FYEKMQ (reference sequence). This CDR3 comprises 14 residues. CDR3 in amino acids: CASSPKPSTDTQYF. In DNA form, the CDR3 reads TGTGCCAGCAGCCCGAAACCCAGCACAGATACGCAGTATTTT.

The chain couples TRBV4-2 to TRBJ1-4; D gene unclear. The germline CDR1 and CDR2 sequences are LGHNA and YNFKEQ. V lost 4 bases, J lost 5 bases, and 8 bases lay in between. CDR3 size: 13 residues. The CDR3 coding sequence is TGTGCCAGCAGCCCATGGCAGAATGAAAAACTGTTTTTT. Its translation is CASSPWQNEKLFF.

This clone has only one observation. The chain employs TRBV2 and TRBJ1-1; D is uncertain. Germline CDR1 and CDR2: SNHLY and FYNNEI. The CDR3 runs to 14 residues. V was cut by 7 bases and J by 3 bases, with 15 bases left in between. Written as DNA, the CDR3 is TGTGCCAGCACAGGAGTAAATGGGGACACTGAAGCTTTCTTT. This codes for CASTGVNGDTEAFF.

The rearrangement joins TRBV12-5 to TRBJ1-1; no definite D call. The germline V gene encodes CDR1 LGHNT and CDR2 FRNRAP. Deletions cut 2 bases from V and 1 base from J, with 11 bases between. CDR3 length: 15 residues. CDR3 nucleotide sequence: TGTGCTAGTGGTTTGCCCCGTCGGAGGAACACTGAAGCTTTCTTT. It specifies CASGLPRRRNTEAFF.